Below are 31 T cell receptor beta chains sequenced from a single sample in a study of shared clonotypes between healthy human individuals. The method was immunoSEQ multiplex PCR; TCRdb's version includes in-frame clones alone and lacks a portion of them. The sample comprises 2 million to 2.5 million clones, roughly 92% of which are singletons, and 0.37% rests with the top ten. The sample consisted of naive CD4+ T cells from PBMCs. Sample subset: CD45RA+ positively selected. These receptors all come from a man aged 18 to 30 in good health. Some clones in this sample may be carry-over from other donors' samples.

V gene TRBV18 combines with J gene TRBJ2-7, with D uncertain. Deletions cut 6 bases from V and 5 bases from J, with 11 bases between. This CDR3 comprises 12 residues. CDR1 KGHSH and CDR2 LQKENI come from the germline V gene. The CDR3 bases are TGTGCCAGCTCGACCGTCCGAAACGAGCAGTACTTC. Its translation is CASSTVRNEQYF.

The DNA of the CDR3 is TGTGCCAGCAGTTACAGGGGATTTGCAACTAATGAAAAACTGTTTTTT. It yields the protein CASSYRGFATNEKLFF. The V gene is TRBV6-5, the J gene TRBJ1-4, with D perhaps matching TRBD1 (5 bases). Germline assignment: CDR1 MNHEY and CDR2 SVGAGI. CDR3 length equals 16 residues. V was trimmed by 2 bases and J by 0 bases, leaving 10 bases between them.

The chain links TRBV27 to TRBJ2-7, with a weak D call TRBD2 (5 bases). V was trimmed by 7 bases and J by 1 base, leaving 14 bases between them. CDR1 is MNHEY and CDR2 is SMNVEV in the germline V gene (reference sequence). The CDR3 totals 14 residues. The CDR3 DNA is TGTGCCAGCAAACCTGGACTGACTTCCTACGAGCAGTACTTC. Its protein is CASKPGLTSYEQYF.

V gene TRBV27 combines with J gene TRBJ2-3; unclear D gene. Per the germline V gene, CDR1 is MNHEY and CDR2 is SMNVEV (reference sequence). V gave up 4 bases and J gave up 1 base, with 12 bases separating them. This CDR3 spans 15 amino acids. The CDR3 bases are TGTGCCAGCAGTTCCCCCCCGAAGGGCACAGATACGCAGTATTTT. It codes for CASSSPPKGTDTQYF.

The rearrangement joins TRBV28 to TRBJ2-7; a weak D match, TRBD1 (6 bases). Germline loops: CDR1 MDHEN, CDR2 SYDVKM. Trimming removed 6 bases at V and 0 bases at J, with 15 bases between. This CDR3 comprises 15 residues. The DNA of the CDR3 is TGTGCCAGCAGCCCCGGACAGTTGGGCTCCTACGAGCAGTACTTC. It specifies CASSPGQLGSYEQYF.

V usage is TRBV7-9 and J usage is TRBJ2-1, with D possibly TRBD2 on 6 matching bases. Germline V lookup: CDR1 SEHNR, CDR2 FQNEAQ (reference sequence). The germline V and J ends were trimmed by 5 bases and 8 bases, with 19 bases remaining between them. The length of the CDR3 is 15 residues. CDR3 DNA sequence: TGTGCCAGCAGCGCCAGGCAGGGTAGCGGCGATGAGCAGTTCTTC. As protein: CASSARQGSGDEQFF.

The V and J genes are TRBV12-5 and TRBJ2-2; TRBD2 aligns across 8 bases. CDR1 is LGHNT and CDR2 is FRNRAP in the germline V gene. Unmatched junction bases numbered 0, after V lost 5 bases and J lost 7 bases. This CDR3 is built from 12 residues. This chain's CDR3 is CASGGTSGELFF. CDR3 nucleotide sequence: TGTGCTAGTGGTGGGACTAGCGGGGAGCTGTTTTTT.

The V and J genes are TRBV28 and TRBJ1-5; no clear D. Trimming left V 3 bases short and J 4 bases short, with 16 bases between. The CDR3 loop spans 16 amino acids. Germline V gene lookup returns CDR1 MDHEN and CDR2 SYDVKM. DNA of the CDR3: TGTGCCAGCAGTTTGGCGGGCCACCTGATAAATCAGCCCCAGCATTTT. Encoded protein: CASSLAGHLINQPQHF. Together with reference TRBV28 and TRBJ1-5, the CDR3 gives the full variable domain: DVKVTQSSRYLVKRTGEKVFLECVQDMDHENMFWYRQDPGLGLRLIYFSYDVKMKEKGDIPEGYSVSREKKERFSLILESASTNQTSMYLCASSLAGHLINQPQHFGDGTRLSIL.

The rearrangement links TRBV11-2 to TRBJ2-1; the D is unclear. The V gene's germline CDR1 is SGHAT and CDR2 FQNNGV. The germline V and J ends were trimmed by 4 bases and 5 bases, with 15 bases remaining between them. The CDR3 consists of 15 residues. Written as DNA, the CDR3 is TGTGCCAGCAGCTCCCTCAGACTTCCTGACAATGAGCAGTTCTTC. Translating gives CASSSLRLPDNEQFF.

The chain uses TRBV23-1 and TRBJ2-7; 7 nucleotides align to TRBD1. TRBV23-1 is flagged as an ORF with uncertain function. The J segment lost 7 bases and the V segment lost 6 bases, leaving 12 bases of the junction unmatched. There are 14 residues in the CDR3. DNA for the CDR3: TGCGCCAGCAGGACAGGGAACCGCCGGGGTGAGCAGTACTTC. Translation gives CASRTGNRRGEQYF.

V gene TRBV5-5 combines with J gene TRBJ1-1; tentatively, D is TRBD1 (6 bases). The CDR3 has 14 amino acids. Germline loops: CDR1 SGHKS, CDR2 YYEKEE (reference sequence). V gave up 9 bases and J gave up 3 bases, with 18 bases separating them. This CDR3 is CATTPEQGDTEAFF. The CDR3 DNA follows: TGTGCCACAACACCTGAACAGGGCGACACTGAAGCTTTCTTT.

The CDR3 here is CASSVDRGDEQYF. CDR3 nucleotide sequence: TGTGCCAGCAGTGTAGACAGGGGGGACGAGCAGTACTTC. The chain is built from TRBV7-2 and TRBJ2-7; 9 nucleotides agree with TRBD1. With V trimmed by 6 bases and J by 5 bases, 5 bases remained unmatched. The CDR3 loop spans 13 amino acids. CDR1 is SGHTA and CDR2 is FQGNSA in the germline V gene. Full variable domain (missing parts from reference TRBV7-2 and TRBJ2-7): GAGVSQSPSNKVTEKGKDVELRCDPISGHTALYWYRQSLGQGLEFLIYFQGNSAPDKSGLPSDRFSAERTGGSVSTLTIQRTQQEDSAVYLCASSVDRGDEQYFGPGTRLTVT.

To note about this clone: In the same sample, other DNA sequences code for this CDR3. The chain employs TRBV28 and TRBJ1-2, with 9 bases matching TRBD1. Germline assignment: CDR1 MDHEN and CDR2 SYDVKM. This CDR3 spans 15 amino acids. Unmatched junction bases numbered 6, after V lost 5 bases and J lost 2 bases. This CDR3 is CASSPGDRANYGYTF. CDR3 DNA sequence: TGTGCCAGCAGTCCAGGGGACAGGGCAAACTATGGCTACACCTTC.

The chain couples TRBV15 to TRBJ1-2; 7 positions agree with TRBD1. Trimming took 4 bases from V and 4 from J; bases not matched to a gene: 6. This CDR3 comprises 14 residues. CDR1 and CDR2 from the germline V gene are LNHNV and YYDKDF (reference sequence). CDR3 in amino acids: CATSIKTGLYGYTF. CDR3 DNA sequence: TGTGCCACCAGCATCAAGACAGGGCTCTATGGCTACACCTTC.

The chain recombines TRBV7-6 with TRBJ2-1; 10 positions match TRBD1. The V and J ends lost 5 bases and 5 bases, in that order; junction bases with no gene match: 6. This CDR3 has 15 residues. Germline loops: CDR1 SGHVS, CDR2 FNYEAQ. CDR3 protein: CASSQDRGSHNEQFF. For the CDR3, the DNA is TGTGCCAGCAGCCAGGACAGGGGGTCCCACAATGAGCAGTTCTTC.

In regard to this clone: The sample holds other DNA sequences that translate to the same CDR3. CDR3 nucleotides: TGTGCCAGCAGTTTGAGAGGTTATACTGAAGCTTTCTTT. Encoded protein: CASSLRGYTEAFF. J is TRBJ1-1 and V is TRBV27; no definite D call. The CDR3 is 13 amino acids. CDR1 MNHEY and CDR2 SMNVEV come from the germline V gene (reference sequence). Trimming cost V 3 bases and J 5 bases, with 10 bases left between them.

The chain recombines TRBV28 with TRBJ2-6; the D gene is possibly TRBD1 (5 bases). This CDR3 is 15 amino acids long. In germline, CDR1 is MDHEN, CDR2 SYDVKM. Trimming took 10 bases from V and 2 from J, leaving 15 bases between them. The CDR3 reads CATTPSGTGANVLTF. The DNA for the CDR3 is TGTGCCACCACACCGTCAGGGACTGGGGCCAACGTCCTGACTTTC.

The V gene is TRBV29-1, the J gene TRBJ2-3, with a possible D match to TRBD2 (5 bases). Germline V lookup: CDR1 SQVTM, CDR2 ANQGSEA. The ends were cut back, 3 bases at V and 2 bases at J, with 9 bases in the middle. The CDR3 length is 13 residues. The CDR3: CSVEPGSTDTQYF. The CDR3 coding sequence is TGCAGCGTTGAGCCGGGGTCCACAGATACGCAGTATTTT.

The chain recombines TRBV9 with TRBJ1-1; weak D call: TRBD1 (6 bases). The length of the CDR3 is 14 residues. Between the trimmed V and J ends, which lost 0 bases and 5 bases, there was a span of 11 bases. Per germline, CDR1 SGDLS and CDR2 YYNGEE. CDR3 coding DNA: TGTGCCAGCAGCGTAGGACAGGCCCGGACTGAAGCTTTCTTT. Its protein product is CASSVGQARTEAFF.

The V and J genes are TRBV7-9 and TRBJ2-1; D uncertain. This CDR3 contains 12 residues. The germline gives CDR1 SEHNR, CDR2 FQNEAQ (reference sequence). Trimming shortened V by 2 bases and J by 7 bases, and 6 bases separated the two germline ends. CDR3 protein: CASSLIWNEQFF. CDR3 nucleotide sequence: TGTGCCAGCAGCTTAATTTGGAATGAGCAGTTCTTC.

V usage is TRBV28 and J usage is TRBJ2-5; possibly TRBD1 for D (6 bases). Trimming shortened V by 1 base and J by 4 bases, and 13 bases separated the two germline ends. Germline CDR1 reads MDHEN; CDR2 reads SYDVKM. The CDR3 is made up of 15 amino acids. The CDR3 here is CASSLSRGSPETQYF. The DNA for the CDR3 is TGTGCCAGCAGTTTATCAAGGGGGAGTCCAGAGACCCAGTACTTC.

The chain employs TRBV6-5 and TRBJ2-3, with D possibly matching TRBD2 (5 bases). V was pared by 3 bases and J by 2 bases, with 12 bases between. The length of the CDR3 is 15 residues. CDR1 is MNHEY, CDR2 SVGAGI, per germline. For the CDR3, the DNA is TGTGCCAGCAGTTATTTCGGTCGGGACACAGATACGCAGTATTTT. Its translation is CASSYFGRDTDTQYF.

Only one count was recorded for this clone. The rearrangement uses TRBV19 and TRBJ1-3; 7 nucleotides agree with TRBD1. This CDR3 is built from 14 residues. V lost 5 bases, J lost 10 bases, and 11 bases stayed unmatched. Germline V gene data show CDR1 as LNHDA and CDR2 as SQIVND (reference sequence). The CDR3 bases are TGTGCCAGTAGTCCCGGGACAGTGGCCGGGACCATATATTTT. It encodes CASSPGTVAGTIYF.

J is TRBJ2-3 and V is TRBV4-2; 7 bases are shared with TRBD1. Germline V lookup: CDR1 LGHNA, CDR2 YNFKEQ. Trimming removed 0 bases from V and 6 bases from J; junction bases left unmatched: 9. The CDR3 is 16 amino acids. The CDR3 DNA sequence: TGTGCCAGCAGCCAAGAATTAAGGGGGCCCGGGGATACGCAGTATTTT. This sequence encodes CASSQELRGPGDTQYF.

J is TRBJ2-7 and V is TRBV4-1; D not resolved. Germline lookup yields CDR1 MGHRA and CDR2 YSYEKL. Trimming stripped 4 bases from V and 3 bases from J, with 25 bases between. This CDR3 has 18 residues. This CDR3 reads CASSRTTPPRGTNYEQYF. In DNA, the CDR3 is TGCGCCAGCAGCCGGACCACGCCGCCGCGTGGCACAAACTACGAGCAGTACTTC.

This clone came up once. This chain links TRBV6-4 with TRBJ2-2; 7 bases agree with TRBD1. The CDR3 totals 13 residues. Germline values: CDR1 MRHNA, CDR2 SNTAGT. The V segment lost 6 bases and the J segment 8 bases; nucleotides outside the gene matches: 6. CDR3 amino acids: CASSQQGKGELFF. The CDR3, as DNA: TGTGCCAGCAGCCAACAGGGGAAAGGGGAGCTGTTTTTT.

This chain links TRBV10-3 with TRBJ1-3; D perhaps matches TRBD1 (6 bases). The length of the CDR3 is 16 residues. V was pared by 4 bases and J by 1 base, with 14 bases between. CDR1 is ENHRY and CDR2 is SYGVKD in the germline V gene. CDR3 amino acids: CAISAPRRGSGNTIYF. The CDR3 bases are TGTGCCATCAGTGCTCCCCGCAGGGGATCTGGAAACACCATATATTTT.

This chain links TRBV14 with TRBJ2-5; 11 bases align to TRBD2. V trimming: 4 bases; J trimming: 5 bases; junction bases outside the gene matches: 12. The CDR3 length is 17 residues. Germline V lookup: CDR1 SGHDN, CDR2 FVKESK. CDR3 coding DNA: TGTGCCAGCAGCCCACAACTAGCGGGAGCCCCCTGGGAGACCCAGTACTTC. Protein product: CASSPQLAGAPWETQYF.

V and J are TRBV5-8 and TRBJ2-7, with 7 nucleotides matching TRBD2. The V gene end was trimmed by 2 bases and the J gene end by 4 bases; junction bases not matched to a gene: 15. Germline assignment: CDR1 SGHTS and CDR2 YDEGEE. The CDR3 extends over 17 amino acids. The CDR3 sequence is CASSLKRDYSPKYEQYF. CDR3 DNA: TGTGCCAGCAGCTTAAAGCGGGACTATTCACCTAAATACGAGCAGTACTTC.

As to this clone: This sample also contains other DNA sequences that code for the same CDR3. The V gene is TRBV5-1, the J gene TRBJ2-7; D uncertain. V was shortened by 0 bases and J by 0 bases, with 10 bases between the two germline ends. Per germline, CDR1 SGHRS and CDR2 YFSETQ. The CDR3 spans 15 residues. CDR3 sequence: CASSLGVGFSYEQYF. The CDR3 nucleotides are TGCGCCAGCAGCTTGGGAGTCGGGTTCTCCTACGAGCAGTACTTC.

This clone was observed once. The chain links TRBV5-6 to TRBJ2-1; 7 nucleotides agree with TRBD1. The CDR3 is 15 amino acids. From germline, CDR1 is SGHDT and CDR2 YYEEEE. The junction had 15 bases not matched to a gene; V was cut back by 3 bases and J by 12 bases. The CDR3 coding sequence is TGTGCCAGCAGCTCCCGGGACAGCCAGTCGAACGGGCAGTTCTTC. Protein: CASSSRDSQSNGQFF.